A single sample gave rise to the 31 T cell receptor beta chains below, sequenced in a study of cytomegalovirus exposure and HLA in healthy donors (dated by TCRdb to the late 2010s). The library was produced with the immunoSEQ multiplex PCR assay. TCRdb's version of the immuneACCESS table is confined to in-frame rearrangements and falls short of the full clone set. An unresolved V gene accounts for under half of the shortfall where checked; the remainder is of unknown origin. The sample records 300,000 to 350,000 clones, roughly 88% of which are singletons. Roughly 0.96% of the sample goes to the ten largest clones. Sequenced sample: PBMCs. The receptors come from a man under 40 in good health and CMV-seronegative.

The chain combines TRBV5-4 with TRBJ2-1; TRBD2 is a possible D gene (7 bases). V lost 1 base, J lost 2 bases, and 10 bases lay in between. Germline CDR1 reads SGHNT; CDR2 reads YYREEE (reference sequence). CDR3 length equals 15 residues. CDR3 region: CASSLRGGTYNEQFF. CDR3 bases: TGTGCCAGCAGCTTGCGCGGGGGCACCTACAATGAGCAGTTCTTC.

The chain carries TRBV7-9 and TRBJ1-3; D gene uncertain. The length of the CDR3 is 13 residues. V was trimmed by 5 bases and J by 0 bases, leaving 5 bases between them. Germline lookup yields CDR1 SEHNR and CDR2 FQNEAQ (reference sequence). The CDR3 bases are TGTGCCAGCAGCCCGTTCTCTGGAAACACCATATATTTT. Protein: CASSPFSGNTIYF.

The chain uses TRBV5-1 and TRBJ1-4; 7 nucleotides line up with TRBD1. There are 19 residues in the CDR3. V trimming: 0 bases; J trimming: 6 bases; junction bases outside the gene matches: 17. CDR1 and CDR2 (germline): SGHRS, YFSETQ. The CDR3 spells CASSLDGGGSANYYEKLFF. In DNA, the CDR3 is TGCGCCAGCAGCTTGGACGGAGGGGGCAGCGCGAACTACTATGAAAAACTGTTTTTT.

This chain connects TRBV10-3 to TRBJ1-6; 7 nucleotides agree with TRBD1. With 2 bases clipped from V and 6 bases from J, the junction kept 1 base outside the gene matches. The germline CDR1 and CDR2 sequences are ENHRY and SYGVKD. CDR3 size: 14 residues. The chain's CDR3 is CAISEGQVNSPLHF. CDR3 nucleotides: TGTGCCATCAGTGAGGGACAGGTTAATTCACCCCTCCACTTT.

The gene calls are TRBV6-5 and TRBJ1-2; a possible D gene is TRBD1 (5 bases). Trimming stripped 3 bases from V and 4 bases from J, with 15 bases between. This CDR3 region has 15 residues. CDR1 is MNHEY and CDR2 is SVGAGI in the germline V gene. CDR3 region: CASSYNPGRGYGYTF. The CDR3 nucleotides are TGTGCCAGCAGTTATAACCCGGGGCGGGGCTATGGCTACACCTTC.

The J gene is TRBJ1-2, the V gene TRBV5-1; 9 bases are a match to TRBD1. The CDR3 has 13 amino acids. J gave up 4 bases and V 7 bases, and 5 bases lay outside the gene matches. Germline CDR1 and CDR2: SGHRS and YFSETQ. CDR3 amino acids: CASRDREPYGYTF. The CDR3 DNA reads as TGCGCCAGCCGGGACAGGGAACCCTATGGCTACACCTTC.

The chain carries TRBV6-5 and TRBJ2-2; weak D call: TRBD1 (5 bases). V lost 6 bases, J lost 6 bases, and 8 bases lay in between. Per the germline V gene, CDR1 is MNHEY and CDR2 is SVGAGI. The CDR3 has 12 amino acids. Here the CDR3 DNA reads TGTGCCAGCAGAGGGGTAGCCGGGGAGCTGTTTTTT. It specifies CASRGVAGELFF.

The CDR3 reads CASSYGTGGPYEQYF. As DNA, the CDR3 is TGTGCCAGCAGTTACGGGACAGGGGGACCCTACGAGCAGTACTTC. V usage is TRBV6-5 and J usage is TRBJ2-7; the match to TRBD1 covers 11 bases. The CDR3 runs to 15 residues. Germline trimming cut 2 bases from V and 2 bases from J; bases unmatched to any gene: 2. Germline values: CDR1 MNHEY, CDR2 SVGAGI.

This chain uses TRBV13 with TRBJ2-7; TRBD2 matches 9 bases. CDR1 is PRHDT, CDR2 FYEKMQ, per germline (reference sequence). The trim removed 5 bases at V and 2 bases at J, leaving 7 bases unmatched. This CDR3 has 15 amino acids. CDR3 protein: CASSPPAGGPYEQYF. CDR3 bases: TGTGCCAGCAGCCCCCCAGCGGGGGGCCCCTACGAGCAGTACTTC.

DNA for the CDR3: TGCGCCAGCAGCCGATCCGAGGGAGACACTGAAGCTTTCTTT. Translating gives CASSRSEGDTEAFF. The chain carries TRBV4-1 and TRBJ1-1; D is undetermined. The CDR3 runs 14 residues. The germline V and J ends were trimmed by 4 bases and 3 bases, with 12 bases remaining between them. Germline V lookup: CDR1 MGHRA, CDR2 YSYEKL.

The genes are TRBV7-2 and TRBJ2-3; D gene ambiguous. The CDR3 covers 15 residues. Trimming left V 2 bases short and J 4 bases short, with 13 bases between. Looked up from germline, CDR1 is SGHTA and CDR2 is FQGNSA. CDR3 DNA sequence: TGTGCCAGCAGCTTACAGATCCTCCAGGCAGATACGCAGTATTTT. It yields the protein CASSLQILQADTQYF.

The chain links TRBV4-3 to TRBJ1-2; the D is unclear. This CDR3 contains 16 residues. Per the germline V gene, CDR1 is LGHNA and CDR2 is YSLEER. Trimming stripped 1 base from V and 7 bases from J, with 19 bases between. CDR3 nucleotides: TGCGCCAGCAGCCAAGGATTCAGCAGGCCCGGCCTTGGCTACACCTTC. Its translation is CASSQGFSRPGLGYTF.

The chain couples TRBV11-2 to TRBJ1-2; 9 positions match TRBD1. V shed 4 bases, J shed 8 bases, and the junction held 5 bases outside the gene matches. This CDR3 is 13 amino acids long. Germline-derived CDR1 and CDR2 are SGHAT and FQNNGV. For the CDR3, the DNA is TGTGCCAGCAGCTCCTGGACAGGGGACGGCTACACCTTC. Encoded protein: CASSSWTGDGYTF.

The CDR3 region has the DNA TGTGCCAGCAGCTTAGAACAGGGGGCTCATGGCTACACCTTC. The encoded protein is CASSLEQGAHGYTF. This chain connects TRBV7-2 to TRBJ1-2; TRBD1 agrees at 9 bases. There are 14 residues in the CDR3. The ends lost 1 base at V and 6 bases at J; junction bases unmatched: 3. From germline, CDR1 is SGHTA and CDR2 FQGNSA.

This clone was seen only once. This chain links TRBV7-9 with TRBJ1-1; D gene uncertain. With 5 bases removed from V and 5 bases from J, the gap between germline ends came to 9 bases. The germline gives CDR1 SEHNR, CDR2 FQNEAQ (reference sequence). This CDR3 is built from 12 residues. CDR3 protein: CASSLDITEAFF. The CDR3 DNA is TGTGCCAGCAGCCTCGACATAACTGAAGCTTTCTTT. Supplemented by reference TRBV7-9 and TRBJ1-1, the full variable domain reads DTGVSQNPRHKITKRGQNVTFRCDPISEHNRLYWYRQTLGQGPEFLTYFQNEAQLEKSRLLSDRFSAERPKGSFSTLEIQRTEQGDSAMYLCASSLDITEAFFGQGTRLTVV.

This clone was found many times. As DNA, the CDR3 is TGTGCCAGCAACCAACAGGAAAATCAGCCCCAGCATTTT. Amino acid sequence: CASNQQENQPQHF. The chain couples TRBV6-1 to TRBJ1-5, with a possible D match to TRBD1 (5 bases). This CDR3 is built from 13 residues. V was shortened by 7 bases and J by 4 bases, with 11 bases between the two germline ends. CDR1 is MNHNS, CDR2 SASEGT, per germline.

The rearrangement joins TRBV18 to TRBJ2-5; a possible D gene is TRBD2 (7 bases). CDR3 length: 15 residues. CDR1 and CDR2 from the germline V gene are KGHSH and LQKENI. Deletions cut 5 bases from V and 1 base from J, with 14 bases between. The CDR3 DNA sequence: TGTGCCAGCTCATCCGACGCGGGGGCCCAAGAGACCCAGTACTTC. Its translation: CASSSDAGAQETQYF.

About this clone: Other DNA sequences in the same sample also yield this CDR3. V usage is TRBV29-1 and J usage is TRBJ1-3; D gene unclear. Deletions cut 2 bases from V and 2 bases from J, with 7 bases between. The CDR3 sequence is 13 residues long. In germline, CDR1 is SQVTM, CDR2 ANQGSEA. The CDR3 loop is CSVERGAGNTIYF. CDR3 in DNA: TGCAGCGTTGAACGGGGAGCTGGAAACACCATATATTTT.

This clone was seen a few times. The CDR3, as DNA: TGTGCCTGGAGTGGGGCCTGGGAAGCTTTCTTT. Translating gives CAWSGAWEAFF. The chain couples TRBV30 to TRBJ1-1; D is unresolved. The germline V gene encodes CDR1 GTSNPN and CDR2 SVGIG (reference sequence). V was clipped by 1 base and J by 8 bases, with 8 bases between them. This CDR3 is 11 amino acids long.

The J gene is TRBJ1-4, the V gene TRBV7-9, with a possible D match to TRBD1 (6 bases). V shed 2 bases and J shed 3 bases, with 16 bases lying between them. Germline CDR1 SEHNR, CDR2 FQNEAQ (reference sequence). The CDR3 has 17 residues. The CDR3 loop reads CASSLNQGRVANEKLFF. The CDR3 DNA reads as TGTGCCAGCAGCTTAAACCAGGGGCGGGTAGCTAATGAAAAACTGTTTTTT.

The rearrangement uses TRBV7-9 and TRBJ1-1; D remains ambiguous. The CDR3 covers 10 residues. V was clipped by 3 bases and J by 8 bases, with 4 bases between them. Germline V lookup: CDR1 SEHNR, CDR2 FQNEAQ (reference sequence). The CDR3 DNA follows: TGTGCCAGCAGCTTCTCGGAAGCTTTCTTT. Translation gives CASSFSEAFF. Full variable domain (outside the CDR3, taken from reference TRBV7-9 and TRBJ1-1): DTGVSQNPRHKITKRGQNVTFRCDPISEHNRLYWYRQTLGQGPEFLTYFQNEAQLEKSRLLSDRFSAERPKGSFSTLEIQRTEQGDSAMYLCASSFSEAFFGQGTRLTVV.

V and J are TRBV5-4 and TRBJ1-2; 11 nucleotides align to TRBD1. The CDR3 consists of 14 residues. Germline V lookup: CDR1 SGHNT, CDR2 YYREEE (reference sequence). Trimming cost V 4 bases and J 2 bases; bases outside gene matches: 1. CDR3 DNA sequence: TGTGCCAGCAGCAGGGACAGGGGGAACTATGGCTACACCTTC. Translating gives CASSRDRGNYGYTF.

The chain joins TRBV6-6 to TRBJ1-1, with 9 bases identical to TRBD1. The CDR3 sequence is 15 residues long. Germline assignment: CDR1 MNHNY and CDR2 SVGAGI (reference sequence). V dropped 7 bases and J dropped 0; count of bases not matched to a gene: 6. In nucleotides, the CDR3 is TGTGCCAGCACGGGGACAGGGACTATGAACACTGAAGCTTTCTTT. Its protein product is CASTGTGTMNTEAFF.

The CDR3 bases are TGTGCCAGCAGTGAAGTAATAGGGAGCTCCTACGAGCAGTACTTC. This encodes CASSEVIGSSYEQYF. The V gene is TRBV6-1, the J gene TRBJ2-7; TRBD2 might be the D (5 bases). Per the germline V gene, CDR1 is MNHNS and CDR2 is SASEGT. This CDR3 has 15 residues. Trimming shortened V by 1 base and J by 0 bases, and 10 bases separated the two germline ends.

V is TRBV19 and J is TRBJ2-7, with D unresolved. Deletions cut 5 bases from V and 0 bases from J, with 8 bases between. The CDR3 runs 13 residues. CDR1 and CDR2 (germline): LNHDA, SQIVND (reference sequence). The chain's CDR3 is CASSPNPSYEQYF. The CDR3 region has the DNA TGTGCCAGTAGTCCTAACCCCTCCTACGAGCAGTACTTC.

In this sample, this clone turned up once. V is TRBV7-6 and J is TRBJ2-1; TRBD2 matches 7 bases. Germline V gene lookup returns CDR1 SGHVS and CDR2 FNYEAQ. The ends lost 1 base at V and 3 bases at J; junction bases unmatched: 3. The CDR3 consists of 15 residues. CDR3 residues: CASSLDQRGYNEQFF. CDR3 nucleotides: TGTGCCAGCAGCTTAGACCAGCGGGGCTACAATGAGCAGTTCTTC.

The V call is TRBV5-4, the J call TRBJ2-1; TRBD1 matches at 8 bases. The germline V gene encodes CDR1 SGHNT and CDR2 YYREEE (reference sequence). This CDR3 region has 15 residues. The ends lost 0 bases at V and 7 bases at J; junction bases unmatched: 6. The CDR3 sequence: CASSLGGTGMNEQFF. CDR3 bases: TGTGCCAGCAGCTTGGGGGGGACAGGCATGAATGAGCAGTTCTTC.

The CDR3 region has the DNA TGTGCCAGCTCACCCGACAGGGGGCTGGAAGAAAAACTGTTTTTT. Translating gives CASSPDRGLEEKLFF. This chain joins TRBV18 and TRBJ1-4; 10 bases match TRBD1. CDR1 and CDR2 from the germline V gene are KGHSH and LQKENI. Trimming removed 3 bases from V and 8 bases from J; junction bases left unmatched: 6. The CDR3 is 15 residues long.

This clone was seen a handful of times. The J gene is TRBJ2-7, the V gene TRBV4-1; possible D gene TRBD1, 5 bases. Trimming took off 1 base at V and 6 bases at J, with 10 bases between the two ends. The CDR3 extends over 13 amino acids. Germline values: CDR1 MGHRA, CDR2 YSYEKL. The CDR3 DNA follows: TGCGCCAGCAGCCAAGCTCAAAGGGGCGAGCAGTACTTC. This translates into CASSQAQRGEQYF.

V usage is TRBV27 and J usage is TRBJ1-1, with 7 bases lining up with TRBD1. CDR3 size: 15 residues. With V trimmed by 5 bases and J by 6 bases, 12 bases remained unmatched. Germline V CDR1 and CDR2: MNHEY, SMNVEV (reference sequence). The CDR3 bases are TGTGCCAGCAGTCCCCGACAGGGCGCAGGTCCTGAAGCTTTCTTT. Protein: CASSPRQGAGPEAFF.

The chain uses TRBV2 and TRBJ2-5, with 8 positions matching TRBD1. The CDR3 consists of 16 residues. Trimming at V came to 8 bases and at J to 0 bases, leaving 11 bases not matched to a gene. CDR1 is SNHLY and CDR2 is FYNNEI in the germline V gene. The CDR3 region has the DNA TGTGCCAGCGCCCGACAGGGGATGGGGTACCAAGAGACCCAGTACTTC. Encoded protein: CASARQGMGYQETQYF.